The 20 T cell receptor beta chains below all came from one sample that was sequenced in a study of naive and memory T cell subsets. The library had UMIs added by 3' ligation of an oligonucleotide to TCR cDNA. Ligated cDNA underwent four rounds of PCR with nested alpha and beta constant region primers and SP2. Each CDR3 protein is one row after TCRdb ran MiXCR on the UMI-ligation and nested PCR reads. The sample carries about 25,000 distinct CDR3 sequences, 5.2% recorded once. The sequencing sample was made of blood. All receptors come from an adult in good health.

The chain has TRBV12-3 or TRBV12-4 and TRBJ2-7, with 11 bases fitting TRBD2. CDR3 length: 15 amino acids. V trimming: 5 bases; J trimming: 2 bases; junction bases outside the gene matches: 5. This CDR3 reads CASSQGLAVTYEQYF. For the CDR3, the DNA is TGTGCCAGCAGTCAGGGACTAGCGGTTACCTACGAGCAGTACTTC.

This clonotype was found many times. The chain carries TRBV6-2 or TRBV6-3 and TRBJ1-2; perhaps TRBD1 as D (5 bases). Germline V gene sequence: CDR1 MNHEY, CDR2 SVGEGT. The CDR3 totals 13 residues. V lost 8 bases and J lost 3, with 13 bases in between. For the CDR3, the DNA is TGTGCCAGCCGAGCGGAGGGGTACTATGGCTACACCTTC. It encodes CASRAEGYYGYTF.

V usage is TRBV3-1 and J usage is TRBJ1-1; possibly TRBD1 for D (5 bases). Trimming removed 3 bases at V and 11 bases at J, with 16 bases between. In germline, CDR1 is LGHDT, CDR2 YNNKEL (reference sequence). This CDR3 contains 13 residues. CDR3 protein: CASSHSPEGRAFF. In DNA form, the CDR3 reads TGTGCCAGCAGCCATTCTCCGGAGGGGAGGGCTTTCTTT.

This clonotype has a count of ten or more. The chain links TRBV2 to TRBJ1-5; 7 bases align to TRBD1. The germline CDR1 and CDR2 sequences are SNHLY and FYNNEI. The CDR3 has 17 amino acids. The junction had 15 bases not matched to a gene; V was cut back by 6 bases and J by 4 bases. The CDR3 coding sequence is TGTGCCAGCAGCTGGAAAGATAGAGGGACAGATAATCAGCCCCAGCATTTT. It codes for CASSWKDRGTDNQPQHF. Full variable domain (missing parts from reference TRBV2 and TRBJ1-5): EPEVTQTPSHQVTQMGQEVILRCVPISNHLYFYWYRQILGQKVEFLVSFYNNEISEKSEIFDDQFSVERPDGSNFTLKIRSTKLEDSAMYFCASSWKDRGTDNQPQHFGDGTRLSIL.

The genes are TRBV6-1 and TRBJ2-1; TRBD2 is a possible D gene (6 bases). V dropped 6 bases and J dropped 0 bases, with 12 bases sitting between them. Germline values: CDR1 MNHNS, CDR2 SASEGT. The CDR3 is made up of 15 amino acids. The CDR3: CASSLGRSSYNEQFF. The CDR3, as DNA: TGTGCCAGCAGCCTTGGGAGGAGCTCCTACAATGAGCAGTTCTTC.

This clonotype showed up many times. The chain carries TRBV6-2 or TRBV6-3 and TRBJ2-7, with no clear D. Germline loops: CDR1 MNHEY, CDR2 SVGEGT. This CDR3 comprises 12 residues. The ends were cut back, 4 bases at V and 4 bases at J, with 8 bases in the middle. CDR3 loop: CASSFSDYEQYF. CDR3 coding DNA: TGTGCCAGCAGTTTTTCGGATTACGAGCAGTACTTC.

This clonotype appeared a few times. The chain combines TRBV12-3 or TRBV12-4 with TRBJ2-1; D unclear. CDR3 length equals 11 residues. V was shortened by 6 bases and J by 7 bases, with 7 bases between the two germline ends. The CDR3 region has the DNA TGTGCCAGCAGAGAGTCGAATGAGCAGTTCTTC. It encodes CASRESNEQFF.

This clonotype was counted ten times or more. The chain combines TRBV10-3 with TRBJ2-5; D may be TRBD2 (6 bases). V shed 8 bases and J shed 1 base, with 11 bases lying between them. Looked up from germline, CDR1 is ENHRY and CDR2 is SYGVKD. The CDR3 is 13 residues long. The CDR3 loop reads CAIGQGLQETQYF. The CDR3 DNA follows: TGTGCCATCGGCCAGGGACTCCAAGAGACCCAGTACTTC.

This clonotype was seen ten or more times. This chain links TRBV6-5 with TRBJ2-7, with D possibly being TRBD1 (6 bases). The CDR3 spans 15 residues. Germline V gene sequence: CDR1 MNHEY, CDR2 SVGAGI. Trimming removed 7 bases at V and 2 bases at J, with 18 bases between. The CDR3, as DNA: TGTGCCAGCACCCGAAGGTGGCAGGGGACCTACGAGCAGTACTTC. Residues: CASTRRWQGTYEQYF.

This clonotype was recorded many times. CDR3 residues: CASSLHWDRVFGEQYF. The CDR3 DNA reads as TGTGCCAGCAGCCTCCATTGGGACAGGGTCTTTGGCGAGCAGTACTTC. The gene calls are TRBV3-1 and TRBJ2-7; 9 bases are a match to TRBD1. The trim removed 4 bases at V and 6 bases at J, leaving 13 bases unmatched. Germline-derived CDR1 and CDR2 are LGHDT and YNNKEL (reference sequence). This CDR3 spans 16 amino acids.

The V call is TRBV15, the J call TRBJ2-3; D ambiguous. Germline V gene data show CDR1 as LNHNV and CDR2 as YYDKDF (reference sequence). Trimming took 5 bases from V and 2 from J, leaving 14 bases between them. CDR3 size: 15 residues. CDR3 region: CATSRKLLYTDTQYF. CDR3 nucleotides: TGTGCCACCAGCCGGAAGCTGCTTTACACAGATACGCAGTATTTT.

This clonotype was detected many times. The chain carries TRBV14 and TRBJ2-7, with TRBD1 matching 9 bases. This CDR3 comprises 15 residues. V shed 4 bases and J 2 bases; nucleotides not matched to a gene: 6. Germline CDR1 SGHDN, CDR2 FVKESK. For the CDR3, the DNA is TGTGCCAGCAGCCTCCGACAGGGGGTACCCTACGAGCAGTACTTC. It is translated as CASSLRQGVPYEQYF. The full variable domain, with the rest looked up from reference TRBV14 and TRBJ2-7, is EAGVTQFPSHSVIEKGQTVTLRCDPISGHDNLYWYRRVMGKEIKFLLHFVKESKQDESGMPNNRFLAERTGGTYSTLKVQPAELEDSGVYFCASSLRQGVPYEQYFGPGTRLTVT.

This clonotype was observed many times. This chain joins TRBV24-1 and TRBJ1-1, with D tentatively TRBD1 (5 bases). V was clipped by 1 base and J by 5 bases, with 7 bases between them. The CDR3 is 13 residues long. Germline-derived CDR1 and CDR2 are KGHDR and SFDVKD. This CDR3 reads CATSDFKGTEAFF. The CDR3 coding sequence is TGTGCCACCAGTGATTTCAAGGGGACTGAAGCTTTCTTT.

This clonotype was picked up many times. This sequence joins TRBV29-1 and TRBJ1-4; D is uncertain. Deletions cut 5 bases from V and 8 bases from J, with 12 bases between. Germline CDR1 reads SQVTM; CDR2 reads ANQGSEA. The CDR3 runs 12 residues. The CDR3 spells CSVRSYGEKLFF. The CDR3 region has the DNA TGCAGCGTTCGATCGTATGGGGAAAAACTGTTTTTT.

Within the sample, this clonotype is medium-sized. This chain uses TRBV6-5 with TRBJ1-2; D is ambiguous. Deletions cut 2 bases from V and 0 bases from J, with 19 bases between. CDR3 size: 18 residues. Per the germline V gene, CDR1 is MNHEY and CDR2 is SVGAGI. CDR3: CASSYGEVGSSANYGYTF. The DNA of the CDR3 is TGTGCCAGCAGTTACGGGGAGGTCGGATCCTCCGCTAACTATGGCTACACCTTC.

In its sample, this clonotype was seen many times. The gene calls are TRBV20-1 and TRBJ2-1; D gene uncertain. CDR3 length: 17 residues. The V gene's germline CDR1 is DFQATT and CDR2 SNEGSKA (reference sequence). With 5 bases removed from V and 2 bases from J, the gap between germline ends came to 22 bases. CDR3 amino acids: CSAPVIFEITPYNEQFF. The CDR3 nucleotides are TGCAGTGCTCCCGTGATATTCGAGATTACCCCCTACAATGAGCAGTTCTTC.

This clonotype was seen many times. This chain uses TRBV4-1 with TRBJ1-4, with TRBD1 identical over 7 bases. Germline V gene lookup returns CDR1 MGHRA and CDR2 YSYEKL. The V segment lost 2 bases and the J segment 7 bases; nucleotides outside the gene matches: 10. CDR3 length: 16 residues. The CDR3 DNA reads as TGCGCCAGCAGCCAATGGGGGTCAGGGGGAAGTGAAAAACTGTTTTTT. As protein: CASSQWGSGGSEKLFF.

In its sample, this clonotype was seen many times. This chain uses TRBV12-3 or TRBV12-4 with TRBJ2-4; D is undetermined. V was pared by 1 base and J by 1 base, with 5 bases between. The CDR3 totals 14 residues. The CDR3 is CASSLGTAKNIQYF. For the CDR3, the DNA is TGTGCCAGCAGTTTAGGAACGGCCAAAAACATTCAGTACTTC.

The genes are TRBV5-6 and TRBJ2-7; D is ambiguous. CDR1 SGHDT and CDR2 YYEEEE come from the germline V gene. With 1 base removed from V and 1 base from J, the gap between germline ends came to 6 bases. This CDR3 has 13 amino acids. CDR3 in amino acids: CASSLLGSYEQYF. In DNA form, the CDR3 reads TGTGCCAGCAGCTTGTTGGGTTCCTACGAGCAGTACTTC.

This clonotype was recorded a few times. The J gene is TRBJ2-5, the V gene TRBV6-2 or TRBV6-3; 15 bases agree with TRBD2. With V trimmed by 4 bases and J by 1 base, 1 base remained unmatched. The CDR3 is 16 residues long. CDR1 MNHEY and CDR2 SVGEGT come from the germline V gene. CDR3 DNA sequence: TGTGCCAGCAGTTGGGGACTAGCGGGAGGCCAAGAGACCCAGTACTTC. It specifies CASSWGLAGGQETQYF.